These 27 T cell receptor beta chains were sequenced from one sample in a study of response to subunit inactivated influenza vaccine. TCRdb processed the RT-PCR reads anew with MiXCR; each CDR3 protein has one entry. The sample has about 700,000 distinct CDR3 sequences; approximately 14% are singletons. The sequences come from PBMCs from blood, collected around 14 days before vaccination. These receptors all come from a man between 45 and 60 years old who received an inactivated influenza vaccine.

This clonotype came up many times. This sequence joins TRBV30 and TRBJ1-1; D is unclear. The CDR3 runs to 13 residues. Germline V gene data show CDR1 as GTSNPN and CDR2 as SVGIG (reference sequence). The V gene lost 1 base and the J gene lost 6 bases, with 12 bases spanning the gap. CDR3 sequence (DNA): TGTGCCTGGAGTGGCGTGGCGTGGGCTGAAGCTTTCTTT. Amino acid sequence: CAWSGVAWAEAFF.

There are a few counts of this clonotype. The rearrangement uses TRBV11-2 and TRBJ1-1; D perhaps matches TRBD1 (5 bases). Germline V gives CDR1 SGHAT, CDR2 FQNNGV. The germline V and J ends were trimmed by 0 bases and 4 bases, with 21 bases remaining between them. The CDR3 is 18 residues long. This chain's CDR3 is CASSLEVRVWGGGTEAFF. The CDR3 DNA reads TGTGCCAGCAGCTTAGAGGTCCGCGTCTGGGGGGGTGGCACTGAAGCTTTCTTT.

This clonotype was seen a single time. V gene TRBV29-1 combines with J gene TRBJ1-1, with 7 bases that match TRBD1. From germline, CDR1 is SQVTM and CDR2 ANQGSEA. After removal of 1 base from V and 4 bases from J, the junction contained 9 bases not matched to a gene. The CDR3 runs 15 residues. The DNA for the CDR3 is TGCAGCGTTGAAGGACAGGGAGGGGTAGCCACTGAAGCTTTCTTT. This encodes CSVEGQGGVATEAFF. The full variable domain, in which reference TRBV29-1 and TRBJ1-1 provide the parts outside the CDR3, is SAVISQKPSRDICQRGTSLTIQCQVDSQVTMMFWYRQQPGQSLTLIATANQGSEATYESGFVIDKFPISRPNLTFSTLTVSNMSPEDSSIYLCSVEGQGGVATEAFFGQGTRLTVV.

Only a few counts were recorded for this clonotype. The chain recombines TRBV2 with TRBJ2-6, with D hard to call. Between the trimmed V and J ends, which lost 8 bases and 0 bases, there was a span of 8 bases. The CDR3 covers 14 residues. The germline V gene encodes CDR1 SNHLY and CDR2 FYNNEI. CDR3 sequence reads: CASWSHSGANVLTF. CDR3 bases: TGTGCCAGCTGGTCCCACTCTGGGGCCAACGTCCTGACTTTC.

The chain couples TRBV4-1 to TRBJ2-7; the D is unclear. CDR3 length: 15 amino acids. Germline CDR1 reads MGHRA; CDR2 reads YSYEKL. Trimming removed 0 bases at V and 4 bases at J, with 13 bases between. CDR3 in DNA: TGCGCCAGCAGCCAAGACCCAGCCCGAATATACGAGCAGTACTTC. Its translation: CASSQDPARIYEQYF.

This rearrangement joins TRBV14 to TRBJ1-1; D not certain. V was pared by 2 bases and J by 0 bases, with 4 bases between. Germline CDR1 SGHDN, CDR2 FVKESK. This CDR3 spans 13 amino acids. The CDR3 loop is CASSQKVNTEAFF. Here the CDR3 DNA reads TGTGCCAGCAGCCAAAAGGTGAACACTGAAGCTTTCTTT.

The sample holds many counts of this clonotype. This chain joins TRBV12-3 or TRBV12-4 and TRBJ2-5; no definite D call. V lost 2 bases and J lost 4, with 14 bases in between. This CDR3 contains 15 residues. The CDR3 is CASSLYLSRGETQYF. CDR3 in DNA: TGTGCCAGCAGTTTATACTTGTCCAGAGGAGAGACCCAGTACTTC.

This clonotype was seen only a few times. The chain joins TRBV4-3 to TRBJ1-2; no reliable D call. This CDR3 spans 14 amino acids. Germline V gene data show CDR1 as LGHNA and CDR2 as YSLEER. The germline V and J ends were trimmed by 0 bases and 7 bases, with 12 bases remaining between them. DNA for the CDR3: TGCGCCAGCAGCCAAGATCAAGGGCTGGGTGGCTACACCTTC. This gives the protein CASSQDQGLGGYTF.

The sample holds a few counts of this clonotype. The chain is built from TRBV10-3 and TRBJ2-7, with D perhaps TRBD1 (6 bases). This CDR3 region has 13 residues. The V gene lost 3 bases and the J gene lost 4 bases, with 10 bases spanning the gap. CDR1 is ENHRY, CDR2 SYGVKD, per germline. This chain's CDR3 is CAISEGQTYEQYF. The CDR3 region has the DNA TGTGCCATCAGTGAAGGACAGACATACGAGCAGTACTTC.

This clonotype was picked up many times. This chain joins TRBV27 and TRBJ2-6; D possibly uses TRBD1 or TRBD2 (6 bases each). The CDR3 is 16 residues long. V was cut by 10 bases and J by 4 bases, with 20 bases left in between. Germline CDR1 is MNHEY and CDR2 is SMNVEV (reference sequence). The DNA of the CDR3 is TGTGCCACCCGGAGGGGGACGGTCTCGGGGGCCAACGTCCTGACTTTC. Its translation: CATRRGTVSGANVLTF. Full variable domain (rest looked up from reference TRBV27 and TRBJ2-6): EAQVTQNPRYLITVTGKKLTVTCSQNMNHEYMSWYRQDPGLGLRQIYYSMNVEVTDKGDVPEGYKVSRKEKRNFPLILESPSPNQTSLYFCATRRGTVSGANVLTFGAGSRLTVL.

The chain has TRBV7-8 and TRBJ2-7; 14 nucleotides match TRBD2. Germline CDR1 SGHVS, CDR2 FQNEAQ. The CDR3 totals 16 residues. Trimming removed 4 bases from V and 5 bases from J; junction bases left unmatched: 7. The CDR3 region is CASSSSTSGRANEQYF. The CDR3 nucleotides are TGTGCCAGCAGCTCCTCGACTAGCGGGAGGGCCAACGAGCAGTACTTC.

This sequence joins TRBV7-2 and TRBJ1-5; unclear D gene. CDR1 and CDR2 (germline): SGHTA, FQGNSA. The CDR3 extends over 15 amino acids. V lost 1 base and J 7 bases, leaving 14 bases between the germline ends. The CDR3 loop is CASSLDSTHSQPQHF. The DNA for the CDR3 is TGTGCCAGCAGCTTAGATTCTACCCACAGCCAGCCCCAGCATTTT.

This chain connects TRBV10-3 to TRBJ2-5; 7 nucleotides align to TRBD2. CDR1 and CDR2 (germline): ENHRY, SYGVKD. The CDR3 is made up of 15 amino acids. The ends lost 3 bases at V and 3 bases at J; junction bases unmatched: 7. As DNA, the CDR3 is TGTGCCATCAGTGAAAGGGCGAGCGGGGAAGAGACCCAGTACTTC. Protein sequence: CAISERASGEETQYF.

In this sample, this clonotype turned up many times. The CDR3 DNA sequence: TGTGCCAGCAGCCAATGGGAGAGGGACCACGAGCAGTACTTC. It yields the protein CASSQWERDHEQYF. The chain recombines TRBV3-1 with TRBJ2-7; D may correspond to TRBD1 or TRBD2 (5 bases each). The CDR3 runs to 14 residues. CDR1 is LGHDT, CDR2 YNNKEL, per germline (reference sequence). The V gene lost 2 bases and the J gene lost 5 bases, with 13 bases spanning the gap.

This clonotype was seen more than once but under ten times. The chain recombines TRBV4-2 with TRBJ2-7, with 8 bases that match TRBD1. Germline CDR1 and CDR2: LGHNA and YNFKEQ. The CDR3 consists of 14 residues. J lost 5 bases, V lost 4 bases, and 7 bases had no gene match. The CDR3 bases are TGTGCCAGCAGCCCCCGGGACAGGAACCACGAGCAGTACTTC. Amino acids: CASSPRDRNHEQYF.

The V gene is TRBV6-2 or TRBV6-3, the J gene TRBJ1-2; D not resolved. V was pared by 7 bases and J by 4 bases, with 13 bases between. The CDR3 contains 13 residues. Germline values: CDR1 MNHEY, CDR2 SVGEGT. The CDR3 coding sequence is TGTGCCAGCACCCTACTCGCCCGCTATGGCTACACCTTC. Protein product: CASTLLARYGYTF.

This clonotype was seen a handful of times. The chain links TRBV29-1 to TRBJ2-5, with 7 bases identical to TRBD1. CDR3 length: 13 residues. CDR1 SQVTM and CDR2 ANQGSEA come from the germline V gene. With 1 base clipped from V and 1 base from J, the junction kept 0 bases outside the gene matches. This CDR3 is CSVEGTGQETQYF. The CDR3 bases are TGCAGCGTTGAAGGGACAGGCCAAGAGACCCAGTACTTC.

At least ten counts were recorded for this clonotype. The rearrangement joins TRBV12-3 or TRBV12-4 to TRBJ1-3; 7 bases match TRBD1. This CDR3 has 15 residues. The V segment lost 6 bases and the J segment 3 bases; nucleotides outside the gene matches: 8. DNA of the CDR3: TGTGCCAGCAGCTTAACAGGGGATAGTGGAAACACCATATATTTT. This translates into CASSLTGDSGNTIYF.

The V call is TRBV6-2 or TRBV6-3, the J call TRBJ1-5, with TRBD1 matching over 8 bases. The V gene end was trimmed by 0 bases and the J gene end by 6 bases; junction bases not matched to a gene: 4. CDR1 MNHEY and CDR2 SVGEGT come from the germline V gene. This CDR3 region has 15 residues. The DNA of the CDR3 is TGTGCCAGCAGTTACTCTCAGGGGGCTGTTCAGCCCCAGCATTTT. Protein sequence: CASSYSQGAVQPQHF.

In this sample, this clonotype turned up a few times. The chain carries TRBV19 and TRBJ2-1; D possibly corresponds to TRBD1 (5 bases). V lost 6 bases, J lost 5 bases, and 17 bases lay in between. Germline lookup yields CDR1 LNHDA and CDR2 SQIVND (reference sequence). The CDR3 contains 15 residues. CDR3 bases: TGTGCCAGTAGCCCCAGGAGACAGTGGGACAATGAGCAGTTCTTC. Its protein product is CASSPRRQWDNEQFF.

Only a few counts were recorded for this clonotype. The rearrangement uses TRBV12-3 or TRBV12-4 and TRBJ2-2, with 7 bases fitting TRBD2. The CDR3 has 15 residues. With 10 bases clipped from V and 4 bases from J, the junction kept 12 bases outside the gene matches. CDR3 region: CATHRGGLITGELFF. The CDR3 coding sequence is TGTGCCACCCACCGGGGAGGGCTCATCACCGGGGAGCTGTTTTTT.

The chain employs TRBV7-9 and TRBJ2-2; no firm D call. The CDR3 is 14 amino acids. The germline gives CDR1 SEHNR, CDR2 FQNEAQ (reference sequence). The V gene lost 3 bases and the J gene lost 4 bases, with 9 bases spanning the gap. The CDR3 protein is CASSFPTGTGELFF. The CDR3 DNA follows: TGTGCCAGCAGCTTCCCGACTGGCACCGGGGAGCTGTTTTTT.

This clonotype turned up a few times. The rearrangement links TRBV27 to TRBJ1-4; TRBD1 matches 9 bases. Losses at the gene ends were 6 bases for V and 1 base for J; bases not matched to a gene: 6. The germline V gene encodes CDR1 MNHEY and CDR2 SMNVEV (reference sequence). This CDR3 region has 16 residues. As DNA, the CDR3 is TGTGCCAGCAGAAAGGACAGGGGTTTAACTAATGAAAAACTGTTTTTT. Translating gives CASRKDRGLTNEKLFF.

Only a few counts were recorded for this clonotype. The CDR3 protein is CASSQVWGSGETQYF. The CDR3 bases are TGTGCCAGCAGCCAAGTCTGGGGGTCAGGAGAGACCCAGTACTTC. This rearrangement joins TRBV4-2 to TRBJ2-5, with D possibly called TRBD1 or TRBD2 (5 bases each). CDR1 and CDR2 (germline): LGHNA, YNFKEQ. V dropped 1 base and J dropped 4 bases, with 13 bases sitting between them. CDR3 length: 15 residues.

The chain employs TRBV20-1 and TRBJ2-3, with D maybe TRBD1 (5 bases). Germline CDR1 reads DFQATT; CDR2 reads SNEGSKA (reference sequence). V lost 3 bases to trimming and J lost 0 bases, with 16 bases between them. The CDR3 is 16 amino acids. CDR3 sequence reads: CSASGAADSSTDTQYF. Here the CDR3 DNA reads TGCAGTGCTAGTGGGGCGGCAGATTCTAGCACAGATACGCAGTATTTT.

The chain uses TRBV28 and TRBJ2-7, with 15 positions matching TRBD2. V dropped 8 bases and J dropped 4; count of bases not matched to a gene: 12. Germline V CDR1 and CDR2: MDHEN, SYDVKM. The CDR3 covers 17 residues. CDR3 DNA sequence: TGTGCCAGCCGTTCTCCGGGACTAGCGGGGGGTGCGTACGAGCAGTACTTC. It translates to CASRSPGLAGGAYEQYF.

This clonotype was detected ten times or more. The chain has TRBV12-3 or TRBV12-4 and TRBJ1-3; no clear D gene. CDR3 length: 13 residues. V lost 6 bases to trimming and J lost 4 bases, with 10 bases between them. The CDR3 here is CASSPPSGNTIYF. CDR3 DNA: TGTGCCAGCAGCCCCCCCTCAGGAAACACCATATATTTT.